The clone carrying this T cell receptor beta chain was counted at least ten times. Its cognate antigen is unknown. This record belongs to a study of naive and memory T cell subsets. Study observations and caveats: The power law exponent of TCR abundance differed between naive and memory cells.

The CDR3 covers 15 residues. CDR1 is KGHSH and CDR2 is LQKENI in the germline V gene. The V gene lost 2 bases and the J gene lost 2 bases, with 12 bases spanning the gap. Both TRBC1 and TRBC2 were covered by a beta constant-region primer of two equimolar oligonucleotides. TCRdb redid the calling of the UMI-ligation and nested PCR reads with MiXCR, one entry per CDR3 protein. The sample consists of around 29,000 distinct CDR3 sequences, approximately 12% of them appearing once. The sample taken for sequencing was effector memory CD4+ T cells from blood. Subset in this sample: effector memory, CD45RA- CD27-. This receptor was obtained from a human donor in good health. The chain carries TRBV18 and TRBJ1-2; D not resolved. The CDR3 nucleotides read TGTGCCAGCTCACCAGGGCTGACTCGAAACTATGGCTACACCTTC. Translating it yields CASSPGLTRNYGYTF.